Sequencing of this TCR beta chain was carried out in a study of cytomegalovirus exposure and HLA in healthy donors. Study outcomes and limitations: HLA alleles showed associations with 15,000 to 20,000 TCR beta sequences in a later analysis, at a 0.05 false discovery rate.

V was clipped by 1 base and J by 2 bases; unmatched bases: 2. The germline V gene has CDR1 SEHNR and CDR2 FQNEAQ (reference sequence). The CDR3 covers 15 residues. In the case of this clone: What it binds is not known. Other DNA sequences in this sample translate to the same CDR3.

PCR involved 60 Vbeta and 13 Jbeta primers. This table comes from immunoSEQ multiplex PCR, and its TCRdb copy is limited to in-frame clones, with some not included. This sample has some 150,000 clones; roughly 80% occur once, and the top ten carry 2.5% to 4%. This receptor was identified in a female donor in good health and CMV-seronegative. The chain has TRBV7-9 and TRBJ1-2; 9 bases are shared with TRBD1. Sequencing was carried out using PBMCs. CDR3 sequence: CASSLVTGGNYGYTF. CDR3 DNA sequence: TGTGCCAGCAGCTTAGTTACAGGGGGCAACTATGGCTACACCTTC.